Listed below are T cell receptor beta chains from one sample, sequenced in a study of cytomegalovirus exposure and HLA in healthy donors. TCRdb's table, derived via immunoSEQ multiplex PCR, lists solely in-frame clones and lacks some. The table includes approximately 180,000 clones, approximately 70% detected once. Specimen: PBMCs. Every receptor here comes from a woman aged 25-40 years in good health and CMV-seronegative. The CDR3 runs from the conserved cysteine through the conserved F or W. A D gene is named only where the DNA matches it firmly. Clone size is not always given. Where it is, it says once, few, many or a class for expanded clones.

CDR3 DNA	CDR3 protein	J gene	D gene	V gene	clone size
TGTGCCAGTAGTATAGATAGGGACTTCACGAACACCGGGGAGCTGTTTTTT	CASSIDRDFTNTGELFF	TRBJ2-2	NA	TRBV19	NA
TGTGCCAGCAGCTCTGTTTCCTACGAGCAGTACTTC	CASSSVSYEQYF	TRBJ2-7	NA	TRBV7-2	NA
TGTGCCAGCATGTTACAGGCCAATCAGCCCCAGCATTTT	CASMLQANQPQHF	TRBJ1-5	NA	TRBV2	few
TGTGCCAGCAGCTTAGCCCTAGCGGGAGCATCCAATGAGCAGTTCTTC	CASSLALAGASNEQFF	TRBJ2-1	TRBD2	TRBV7-8	NA
TGTGCCAGCAGTTTATATCGACATCCGAACACTGAAGCTTTCTTT	CASSLYRHPNTEAFF	TRBJ1-1	NA	TRBV27	NA
TGTGCCAGCAGCTTGGTTCGGGGTTCCACGGATACGCAGTATTTT	CASSLVRGSTDTQYF	TRBJ2-3	NA	TRBV5-5	NA
TGTGCCAGCAGTTTATCGATGAGGGGGAGCTCCTACGAGCAGTACTTC	CASSLSMRGSSYEQYF	TRBJ2-7	NA	TRBV27	NA
TGTGCCTCCGGGACAGGGAACACTGAAGCTTTCTTT	CASGTGNTEAFF	TRBJ1-1	TRBD1	TRBV19	NA
TGTGCCAGCAGTCTAACCCCCAAGGGGGCTCCCTACGAGCAGTACTTC	CASSLTPKGAPYEQYF	TRBJ2-7	TRBD1	TRBV6-7	NA
TGTGCCAGCAGCAGGGCAGGGGCTTCTCAGCCCCAGCATTTT	CASSRAGASQPQHF	TRBJ1-5	NA	TRBV6-5	few